The subject of this entry is one T cell receptor (beta chain). Its antigen is undetermined. The sample originates from a study of blood T cells in healthy people across ages. General observations from the study: Higher diversity, along with more naive CD4+ cells, distinguished long-lived donors from aged donors. Conclusively comparing naive with antigen-experienced cells was impossible with unsorted PBMCs. In older individuals, TCR beta diversity per million T cells was lower, falling roughly linearly with age.

The CDR3 has 16 residues. The germline CDR1 and CDR2 sequences are SGHTA and FQGTGA. V lost 2 bases and J 4 bases, leaving 18 bases between the germline ends. A second PCR, run for about 6 to 11 cycles, used a sample-barcoded 5' primer plus a J-beta primer mix. TCRdb passed the 5' RACE reads through MiXCR, listing each CDR3 protein once. The table records hundreds of thousands of distinct CDR3 sequences, around 25% of them present only once. This sample also appeared in a second study, on T cells of mothers and their children. That work states: Mothers yielded over 8.5 million CDR3 reads, children several million each.

The sample comprised blood. The TCR comes from a boy under 18 in good health. This chain links TRBV7-3 with TRBJ2-7, with D perhaps assigned TRBD1 or TRBD2 (5 bases each). The CDR3 here is CASSLGHHRDGYEQYF. CDR3 in DNA: TGTGCCAGCAGCTTAGGTCATCACCGGGACGGTTACGAGCAGTACTTC.